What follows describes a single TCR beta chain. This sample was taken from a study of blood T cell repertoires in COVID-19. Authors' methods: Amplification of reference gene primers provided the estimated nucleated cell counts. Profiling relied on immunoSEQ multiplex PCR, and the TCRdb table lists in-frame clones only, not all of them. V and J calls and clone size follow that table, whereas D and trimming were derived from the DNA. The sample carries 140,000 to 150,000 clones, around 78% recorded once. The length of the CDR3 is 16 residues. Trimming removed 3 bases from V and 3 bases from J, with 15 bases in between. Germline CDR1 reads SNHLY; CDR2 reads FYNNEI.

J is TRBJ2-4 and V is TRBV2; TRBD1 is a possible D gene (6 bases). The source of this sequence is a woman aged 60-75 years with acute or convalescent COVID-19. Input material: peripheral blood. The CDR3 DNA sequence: TGTGCCAGCAGTGACAGAACAGGGTATGGCAAAAACATTCAGTACTTC. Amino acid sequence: CASSDRTGYGKNIQYF.